These T cell receptor beta chains were read from a single sample in a study of identical twins. TCRdb re-called the 5' RACE reads through MiXCR, storing one row per CDR3 protein. The data show about 530,000 distinct CDR3 sequences, roughly 15% seen once. These same records also appear under a second study, on yellow fever vaccine responses in identical twins.

Sequenced sample: CD4+ T cells sorted from blood. The receptor set was obtained from a woman under 30 in good health. Each CDR3 is given with its conserved first and last residue. A D gene is named only where the DNA matches it firmly. A row's size may be missing; if present it is once, few, many or a size class.

CDR3nt: TGTGCCAGCGGTGAGGGGGGGCCGTCAAATGAGCAGTTCTTC; CDR3aa: CASGEGGPSNEQFF; v_gene: TRBV12-3/TRBV12-4; abundance: -; len: 14; d_gene: -; j_gene: TRBJ2-1
CDR3nt: TGTGCCACCAGCAGAGCCGGACAGGGGTATGGCTACACCTTC; CDR3aa: CATSRAGQGYGYTF; v_gene: TRBV15; abundance: -; len: 14; d_gene: TRBD1; j_gene: TRBJ1-2
CDR3nt: TGTGCCAGCAGTGAACAATCCCGACTTTTCAACATTCAGTACTTC; CDR3aa: CASSEQSRLFNIQYF; v_gene: TRBV25-1; abundance: few; len: 15; d_gene: -; j_gene: TRBJ2-4
CDR3nt: TGTGCCAGCAGGATAGACAGGGAAAGTTATCCACCCCTCCACTTT; CDR3aa: CASRIDRESYPPLHF; v_gene: TRBV6-1; abundance: few; len: 15; d_gene: TRBD1; j_gene: TRBJ1-6
CDR3nt: TGTGCCAGCAGTCGACGGACTAGCCCAGATACGCAGTATTTT; CDR3aa: CASSRRTSPDTQYF; v_gene: TRBV27; abundance: few; len: 14; d_gene: TRBD2; j_gene: TRBJ2-3
CDR3nt: TGTGCCAGCAGTTTTATGGATGGAGGAACTGAAGCTTTCTTT; CDR3aa: CASSFMDGGTEAFF; v_gene: TRBV12-3/TRBV12-4; abundance: many; len: 14; d_gene: -; j_gene: TRBJ1-1
CDR3nt: TGTGCCAGCAGCCCCTCTCTAGCGGGGGGGATCCATGAGCAGTTCTTC; CDR3aa: CASSPSLAGGIHEQFF; v_gene: TRBV12-3/TRBV12-4; abundance: few; len: 16; d_gene: TRBD2; j_gene: TRBJ2-1
CDR3nt: TGTGCCAGCAGCTTCGGTGGTAGCGGGAGTTACGAGCAGTACTTC; CDR3aa: CASSFGGSGSYEQYF; v_gene: TRBV7-9; abundance: -; len: 15; d_gene: TRBD2; j_gene: TRBJ2-7
CDR3nt: TGCGCCAGCAGCTTCTCTAGCGGCCTTGGCACAGATACGCAGTATTTT; CDR3aa: CASSFSSGLGTDTQYF; v_gene: TRBV5-1; abundance: -; len: 16; d_gene: TRBD2; j_gene: TRBJ2-3
CDR3nt: TGTGCCAGCAGTTTATGGCAGGGGACCGGGGAGCTGTTTTTT; CDR3aa: CASSLWQGTGELFF; v_gene: TRBV28; abundance: few; len: 14; d_gene: -; j_gene: TRBJ2-2
CDR3nt: TGTGCCAGCAGTTTAGGGGCTTGGGATGGCTACACCTTC; CDR3aa: CASSLGAWDGYTF; v_gene: TRBV12-3/TRBV12-4; abundance: -; len: 13; d_gene: -; j_gene: TRBJ1-2
CDR3nt: TGCGCCAGCAGCTATACTAGCGGGAGCCCAGATACGCAGTATTTT; CDR3aa: CASSYTSGSPDTQYF; v_gene: TRBV5-1; abundance: few; len: 15; d_gene: TRBD2; j_gene: TRBJ2-3
CDR3nt: TGTGCCAGCAGTATATCCTTTCAGGGCGCCTACGAGCAGTACTTC; CDR3aa: CASSISFQGAYEQYF; v_gene: TRBV12-3/TRBV12-4; abundance: -; len: 15; d_gene: -; j_gene: TRBJ2-7
CDR3nt: TGTGCCAGCAGCAAAAAGGCCACAGGGAAGAGAAGGAACACTGAAGCTTTCTTT; CDR3aa: CASSKKATGKRRNTEAFF; v_gene: TRBV21-1; abundance: -; len: 18; d_gene: -; j_gene: TRBJ1-1
CDR3nt: TGTGCCATCAAGGGACGGGGGGACAATTCACCCCTCCACTTT; CDR3aa: CAIKGRGDNSPLHF; v_gene: TRBV10-3; abundance: few; len: 14; d_gene: -; j_gene: TRBJ1-6
CDR3nt: TGTGCCAGCAGTTTCAGGGCGAATAATGAAAAACTGTTTTTT; CDR3aa: CASSFRANNEKLFF; v_gene: TRBV12-3/TRBV12-4; abundance: many; len: 14; d_gene: -; j_gene: TRBJ1-4
CDR3nt: TGTGCCAGCACCGAGGGACAGCCCCGGAACACTGAAGCTTTCTTT; CDR3aa: CASTEGQPRNTEAFF; v_gene: TRBV6-1; abundance: -; len: 15; d_gene: TRBD1; j_gene: TRBJ1-1
CDR3nt: TGTGCCAGCACGGAGGAAAACACCGGGGAGCTGTTTTTT; CDR3aa: CASTEENTGELFF; v_gene: TRBV2; abundance: -; len: 13; d_gene: -; j_gene: TRBJ2-2
CDR3nt: TGTGCCAGCAGCTTAATAGCGGGAACGAACACCGGGGAGCTGTTTTTT; CDR3aa: CASSLIAGTNTGELFF; v_gene: TRBV7-8; abundance: -; len: 16; d_gene: TRBD2; j_gene: TRBJ2-2
CDR3nt: TGTGCCAGCAGTTACAAAGGGTGGAACACTGAAGCTTTCTTT; CDR3aa: CASSYKGWNTEAFF; v_gene: TRBV6-5; abundance: few; len: 14; d_gene: -; j_gene: TRBJ1-1
CDR3nt: TGTGCCAGCAGCCGAGGAGGTGGGGCACGGAATGAGCAGTTCTTC; CDR3aa: CASSRGGGARNEQFF; v_gene: TRBV7-8; abundance: few; len: 15; d_gene: -; j_gene: TRBJ2-1
CDR3nt: TGCGCCAGCGCTAGCGGACCAAAAGAGACCCAGTACTTC; CDR3aa: CASASGPKETQYF; v_gene: TRBV10-1; abundance: -; len: 13; d_gene: TRBD2; j_gene: TRBJ2-5
CDR3nt: TGCGCCAGCACCGTCGGGGGGGCGGGGAACACTGAAGCTTTCTTT; CDR3aa: CASTVGGAGNTEAFF; v_gene: TRBV5-1; abundance: -; len: 15; d_gene: -; j_gene: TRBJ1-1
CDR3nt: TGTGCCAGCAGCTTAGCCGCACGGGTAGCGGGGAACATTAAGACCCAGTACTTC; CDR3aa: CASSLAARVAGNIKTQYF; v_gene: TRBV7-2; abundance: -; len: 18; d_gene: TRBD2; j_gene: TRBJ2-5
CDR3nt: TGTGCCCTAAGGGGCTCGAACACCGGGGAGCTGTTTTTT; CDR3aa: CALRGSNTGELFF; v_gene: TRBV28; abundance: -; len: 13; d_gene: -; j_gene: TRBJ2-2
CDR3nt: TGTGCCAGCAGCCCACATCCCCCGGGAAACTCCTACAATGAGCAGTTCTTC; CDR3aa: CASSPHPPGNSYNEQFF; v_gene: TRBV9; abundance: few; len: 17; d_gene: -; j_gene: TRBJ2-1
CDR3nt: TGCAGTGCTCCTGAGCGGGGGGCAAAATACAATGAGCAGTTCTTC; CDR3aa: CSAPERGAKYNEQFF; v_gene: TRBV20-1; abundance: -; len: 15; d_gene: TRBD2; j_gene: TRBJ2-1
CDR3nt: TGTGCCAGAAACTTCACTTCGCCATTCCTAGCGGGAGGTCACAATGAGCAGTTCTTC; CDR3aa: CARNFTSPFLAGGHNEQFF; v_gene: TRBV12-3/TRBV12-4; abundance: -; len: 19; d_gene: TRBD2; j_gene: TRBJ2-1
CDR3nt: TGTGCCAGCAGCCCAGATGGTGGGGGGAACACTGAAGCTTTCTTT; CDR3aa: CASSPDGGGNTEAFF; v_gene: TRBV3-1; abundance: few; len: 15; d_gene: -; j_gene: TRBJ1-1
CDR3nt: TGTGCCATCAGTGCTCCGGGACAGGGGGCTTACGAGCAGTACTTC; CDR3aa: CAISAPGQGAYEQYF; v_gene: TRBV10-3; abundance: -; len: 15; d_gene: TRBD1; j_gene: TRBJ2-7
CDR3nt: TGTGCCAGTAAATCGGGGTACACTGAAGCTTTCTTT; CDR3aa: CASKSGYTEAFF; v_gene: TRBV19; abundance: few; len: 12; d_gene: -; j_gene: TRBJ1-1
CDR3nt: TGTGCCATCAGTCCGGGACTGATGAACACTGAAGCTTTCTTT; CDR3aa: CAISPGLMNTEAFF; v_gene: TRBV10-3; abundance: few; len: 14; d_gene: -; j_gene: TRBJ1-1
CDR3nt: TGTGCCAGCAGTTACTCACTCGCTACAGATACGCAGTATTTT; CDR3aa: CASSYSLATDTQYF; v_gene: TRBV27; abundance: few; len: 14; d_gene: -; j_gene: TRBJ2-3
CDR3nt: TGTGCCAGCAGTTTCATGACAGGGGTGGCTGAAGCTTTCTTT; CDR3aa: CASSFMTGVAEAFF; v_gene: TRBV12-3/TRBV12-4; abundance: -; len: 14; d_gene: TRBD1; j_gene: TRBJ1-1
CDR3nt: TGTGCCAGCTCACCCGCCCGGACAGGTTTATACAATGAGCAGTTCTTC; CDR3aa: CASSPARTGLYNEQFF; v_gene: TRBV18; abundance: -; len: 16; d_gene: TRBD1; j_gene: TRBJ2-1
CDR3nt: TGTGCCATCAGTGCCCCGGGGGAATACTACAATGAGCAGTTCTTC; CDR3aa: CAISAPGEYYNEQFF; v_gene: TRBV10-3; abundance: -; len: 15; d_gene: -; j_gene: TRBJ2-1
CDR3nt: TGTGCCAGCAGCCTAGGACAGGCAAGCTCTGGAAACACCATATATTTT; CDR3aa: CASSLGQASSGNTIYF; v_gene: TRBV7-9; abundance: -; len: 16; d_gene: TRBD1; j_gene: TRBJ1-3
CDR3nt: TGTGCCAGCAGTGAAGGGACAGGGTCACTCGATGAGCAGTTCTTC; CDR3aa: CASSEGTGSLDEQFF; v_gene: TRBV2; abundance: -; len: 15; d_gene: TRBD1; j_gene: TRBJ2-1
CDR3nt: TGCAGCGTTGACTCGGGACTCTTAGCTAACTATGGCTACACCTTC; CDR3aa: CSVDSGLLANYGYTF; v_gene: TRBV29-1; abundance: few; len: 15; d_gene: -; j_gene: TRBJ1-2
CDR3nt: TGTGCCAGCAGTGGATACGGACAGGTTAGAGCTTTCTTT; CDR3aa: CASSGYGQVRAFF; v_gene: TRBV6-1; abundance: many; len: 13; d_gene: TRBD1; j_gene: TRBJ1-1
CDR3nt: TGTGCCAGCAGCCGCATTACAGAGGTCGCCGGGGAGCTGTTTTTT; CDR3aa: CASSRITEVAGELFF; v_gene: TRBV3-1; abundance: -; len: 15; d_gene: -; j_gene: TRBJ2-2
CDR3nt: TGTGCCAGCACCCCCGGTGGGAACTCTGGAAACACCATATATTTT; CDR3aa: CASTPGGNSGNTIYF; v_gene: TRBV2; abundance: few; len: 15; d_gene: -; j_gene: TRBJ1-3
CDR3nt: TGTGCCAGCACCCGGGGGCCGACCCTAACCGGGGAGCTGTTTTTT; CDR3aa: CASTRGPTLTGELFF; v_gene: TRBV19; abundance: -; len: 15; d_gene: -; j_gene: TRBJ2-2
CDR3nt: TGTGCCACCAGCGGCACTTCAGGGGTTTACAATGAGCAGTTCTTC; CDR3aa: CATSGTSGVYNEQFF; v_gene: TRBV15; abundance: few; len: 15; d_gene: -; j_gene: TRBJ2-1
CDR3nt: TGTGCCAGCAGTGACGCTAGGTTTGGAAACACCATATATTTT; CDR3aa: CASSDARFGNTIYF; v_gene: TRBV12-3/TRBV12-4; abundance: -; len: 14; d_gene: -; j_gene: TRBJ1-3
CDR3nt: TGTGCCAGCAGCCAAACAGGGTTGAGAACAGATACGCAGTATTTT; CDR3aa: CASSQTGLRTDTQYF; v_gene: TRBV16; abundance: -; len: 15; d_gene: -; j_gene: TRBJ2-3
CDR3nt: TGTGCCAGCAGCGTTACGATTTTCCGGGACACCCTCTACGAGCAGTACTTC; CDR3aa: CASSVTIFRDTLYEQYF; v_gene: TRBV28; abundance: -; len: 17; d_gene: -; j_gene: TRBJ2-7
CDR3nt: TGTGCCAGCAGGCATCAAGAGACCCAGTACTTC; CDR3aa: CASRHQETQYF; v_gene: TRBV12-3/TRBV12-4; abundance: many; len: 11; d_gene: -; j_gene: TRBJ2-5
CDR3nt: TGTGCCAGCAGTGCCTCGACAGGGTTCGATTCCACAGATACGCAGTATTTT; CDR3aa: CASSASTGFDSTDTQYF; v_gene: TRBV6-4; abundance: few; len: 17; d_gene: TRBD1; j_gene: TRBJ2-3
CDR3nt: TGTGCCACCAGTGACCCAGGCCTGTATGGCTACACCTTC; CDR3aa: CATSDPGLYGYTF; v_gene: TRBV24-1; abundance: -; len: 13; d_gene: -; j_gene: TRBJ1-2